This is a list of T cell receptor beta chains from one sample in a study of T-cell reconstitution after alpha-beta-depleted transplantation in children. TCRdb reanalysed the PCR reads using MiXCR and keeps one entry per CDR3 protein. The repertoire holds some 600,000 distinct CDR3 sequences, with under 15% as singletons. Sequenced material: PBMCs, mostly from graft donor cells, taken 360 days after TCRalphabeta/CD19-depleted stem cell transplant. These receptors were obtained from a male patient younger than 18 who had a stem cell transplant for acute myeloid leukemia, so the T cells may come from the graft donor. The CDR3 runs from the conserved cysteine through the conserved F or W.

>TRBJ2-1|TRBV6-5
CASSPTEGRGGQFF
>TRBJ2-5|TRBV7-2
CASSLAYAQETQYF
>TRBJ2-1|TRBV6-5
CASSYLVPSSGNEQFF
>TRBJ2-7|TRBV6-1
CASSRQGVAPYEQYF
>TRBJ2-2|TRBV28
CASNEGSGANTGELFF
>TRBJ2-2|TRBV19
CATDRRANTGELFF
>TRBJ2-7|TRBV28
CASSSWTATYEQYF
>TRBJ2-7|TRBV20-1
CSARTQVPAEQYF
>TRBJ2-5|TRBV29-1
CSVEEGNQETQYF
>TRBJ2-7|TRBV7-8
CASSPMQGSLPYEQYF
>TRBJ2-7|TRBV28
CASSYRAYEQYF
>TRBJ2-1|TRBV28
CASTLSPHEQFF
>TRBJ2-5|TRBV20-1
CSARGHGPLVATQYF
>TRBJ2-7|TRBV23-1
CASSQYLAGDYEQYF
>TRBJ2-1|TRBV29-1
CSVSNRLARNEQFF
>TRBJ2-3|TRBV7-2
CASSSPGLAGVRDTQYF
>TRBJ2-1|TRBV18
CASSLSGTSGNYEQFF
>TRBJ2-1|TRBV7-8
CASSLGSGLYNEQFF
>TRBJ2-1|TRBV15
CATSRGLFSGRDNEQFF
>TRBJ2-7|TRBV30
CAWEFKGNEQYF
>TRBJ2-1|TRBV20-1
CSAELAGGYNEQFF
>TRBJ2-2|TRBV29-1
CSVVRRGTGELFF
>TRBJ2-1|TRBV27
CASSYGSDNEQFF
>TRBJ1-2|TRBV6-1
CASSSLEESGGYTF
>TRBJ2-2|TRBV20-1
CSAQLAGGGTGELFF
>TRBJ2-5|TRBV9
CASSGAGTEETQYF
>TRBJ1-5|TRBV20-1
CSARNRDLEIRNQPQHF
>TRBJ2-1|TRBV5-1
CASSLAALAGKEQFF
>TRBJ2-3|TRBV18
CASSPPGGPSDTQYF
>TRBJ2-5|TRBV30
CAWSVGAVGETQYF
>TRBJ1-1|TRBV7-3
CASSLEGNTEAFF
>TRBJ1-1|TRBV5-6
CASSFPGQGITEAFF
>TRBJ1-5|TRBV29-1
CSVGPGPLGNQPQHF
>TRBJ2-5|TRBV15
CATSRGVLALQETQYF
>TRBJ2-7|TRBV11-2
CASSRPGTSGRASVYEQYF
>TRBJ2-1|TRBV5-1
CASSYWTAKRRWEQFF
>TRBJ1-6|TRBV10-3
CAISESQGSSPLHF
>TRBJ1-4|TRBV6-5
CASSCPGTHNEKLFF
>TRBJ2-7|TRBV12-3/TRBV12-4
CAGRSRGYEQYF
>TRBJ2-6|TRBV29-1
CSVLKGPGANVLTF
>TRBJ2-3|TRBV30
CAWGAGATDTQYF
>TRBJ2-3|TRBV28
CASTLPGKDTQYF
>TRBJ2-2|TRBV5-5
CASSLGGSGTGELFF
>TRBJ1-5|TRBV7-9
CASSAERYSNQPQHF
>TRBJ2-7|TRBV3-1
CASSQTTPYEQYF
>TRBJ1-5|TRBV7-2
CASSPIGEINQPQHF
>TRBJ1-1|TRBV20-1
CSARRDTEAFF
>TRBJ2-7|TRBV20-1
CSARDFLARSEQYF
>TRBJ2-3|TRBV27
CASTHLSSGRDDTQYF
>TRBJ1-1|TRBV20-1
CSALARRTEAFF
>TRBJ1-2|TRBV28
CASSSYPDSLYGYTF
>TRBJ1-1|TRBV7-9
CASSLSWADQREAFF
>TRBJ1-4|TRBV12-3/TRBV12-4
CASGGPGSHEKLFF
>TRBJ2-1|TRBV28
CASSSRHHPDRAGDEQFF
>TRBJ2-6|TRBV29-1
CSVESTGAMAGANVLTF
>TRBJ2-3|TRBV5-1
CASSLDSAGTDTQYF
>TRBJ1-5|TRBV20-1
CSAPSEGVQPQHF
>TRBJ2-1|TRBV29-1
CSVGQGVYNEQFF
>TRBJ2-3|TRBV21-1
CASSKAATLTDTQYF